This entry lists 13 T cell receptor beta chains sequenced from one sample in a study of metastatic and nonmetastatic thyroid tumors. There were no patients who had received any treatment before thyroid surgery. TCRdb used MiXCR to call clones anew from the PCR reads. The profile shows 20,000 to 25,000 clones, 15% of them singletons. Sequencing was performed on blood. Every receptor here comes from a female donor with papillary thyroid cancer or a benign thyroid nodule (not recorded which). Some clones in this sample may be carry-over from other donors' samples.

In its sample, this clone was seen many times. This chain joins TRBV12-3 or TRBV12-4 and TRBJ2-3; a weak D match, TRBD1 (5 bases). The CDR3 has 12 residues. Trimming left V 6 bases short and J 9 bases short, with 13 bases between. The CDR3, as DNA: TGTGCCAGCAGGTCAGGGTTAGGCACGCAGTATTTT. Protein sequence: CASRSGLGTQYF.

This clone is labeled as medium-sized. The chain employs TRBV19 and TRBJ2-1, with TRBD2 matching 14 bases. V shed 3 bases and J 8 bases; nucleotides not matched to a gene: 15. Looked up from germline, CDR1 is LNHDA and CDR2 is SQIVND (reference sequence). This CDR3 contains 19 residues. The CDR3 nucleotides read TGTGCCAGTAGTATCCCCGGGACTAGCGGGAGTCGGTATGTGGATGAGCAGTTCTTC. Translation: CASSIPGTSGSRYVDEQFF. The full variable domain, with the rest looked up from reference TRBV19 and TRBJ2-1, is DGGITQSPKYLFRKEGQNVTLSCEQNLNHDAMYWYRQDPGQGLRLIYYSQIVNDFQKGDIAEGYSVSREKKESFPLTVTSAQKNPTAFYLCASSIPGTSGSRYVDEQFFGPGTRLTVL.

This clone was found many times. The V gene is TRBV28, the J gene TRBJ1-6; D might be TRBD1 (6 bases). Trimming removed 6 bases from V and 1 base from J, with 10 bases in between. The CDR3 is 15 amino acids. Germline loops: CDR1 MDHEN, CDR2 SYDVKM. The CDR3 sequence: CASSPGQSYNSPLHF. The CDR3 bases are TGTGCCAGCAGCCCCGGACAGTCCTATAATTCACCCCTCCACTTT.

By its share, this clone is medium-sized. This chain joins TRBV6-1 and TRBJ2-1, with 11 bases that match TRBD2. The CDR3 has 14 amino acids. Losses at the gene ends were 10 bases for V and 5 bases for J; bases not matched to a gene: 7. CDR1 is MNHNS, CDR2 SASEGT, per germline. The DNA for the CDR3 is TGTGCCACCCCGACTAGCGGGGACCACAATGAGCAGTTCTTC. Its translation: CATPTSGDHNEQFF.

This clone was seen ten or more times. The rearrangement joins TRBV4-2 to TRBJ2-3, with D hard to call. The V end was cut by 5 bases, the J end by 2 bases, with 11 bases between. Germline loops: CDR1 LGHNA, CDR2 YNFKEQ. The CDR3 sequence is 14 residues long. The CDR3 DNA reads TGTGCCAGCAGCGCCTTGGCCTTCACAGATACGCAGTATTTT. Amino acids: CASSALAFTDTQYF.

This clone came up many times. The gene calls are TRBV30 and TRBJ1-2; a weak D match, TRBD1 (5 bases). Trimming removed 3 bases at V and 6 bases at J, with 17 bases between. The length of the CDR3 is 14 residues. Germline CDR1 is GTSNPN and CDR2 is SVGIG (reference sequence). In DNA form, the CDR3 reads TGTGCCTGGAGGGCGGGACCGCTCAATGATGGCTACACCTTC. It encodes CAWRAGPLNDGYTF.

This clone qualifies as medium-sized (0.01 to 0.1%). The chain employs TRBV2 and TRBJ1-4, with a tentative D call TRBD1 (6 bases). Germline CDR1 and CDR2: SNHLY and FYNNEI. With 8 bases removed from V and 8 bases from J, the gap between germline ends came to 12 bases. This CDR3 has 12 residues. The CDR3: CASRGRREKLFF. The DNA for the CDR3 is TGTGCCAGCCGGGGGCGAAGAGAAAAACTGTTTTTT.

The J gene is TRBJ1-6, the V gene TRBV20-1; tentative D call: TRBD1 (5 bases). Germline CDR1 and CDR2: DFQATT and SNEGSKA (reference sequence). Between the trimmed V and J ends, which lost 0 bases and 7 bases, there was a span of 10 bases. The CDR3 extends over 14 amino acids. CDR3 sequence (DNA): TGCAGTGCTAGAGACACAGGTTCCAATTCACCCCTCCACTTT. Translating it yields CSARDTGSNSPLHF.

At least ten counts were recorded for this clone. V is TRBV9 and J is TRBJ2-7, with TRBD1 as a possible D gene (5 bases). Germline CDR1 SGDLS, CDR2 YYNGEE. V was clipped by 4 bases and J by 2 bases, with 16 bases between them. CDR3 size: 15 residues. CDR3 sequence: CASSLPPNRTYEQYF. The CDR3 DNA sequence: TGTGCCAGCAGCCTCCCCCCAAACAGGACCTACGAGCAGTACTTC.

This clone was counted only a few times. V usage is TRBV2 and J usage is TRBJ1-1; a possible D gene is TRBD1 (6 bases). Germline CDR1 is SNHLY and CDR2 is FYNNEI. V was pared by 7 bases and J by 7 bases, with 22 bases between. This CDR3 spans 15 amino acids. For the CDR3, the DNA is TGTGCCAGCATGTTCGACTCGGGACAAACCCTTGAAGCTTTCTTT. Translated: CASMFDSGQTLEAFF.

This clone was seen many times. This chain links TRBV2 with TRBJ2-7; TRBD2 might be the D (6 bases). V lost 8 bases to trimming and J lost 3 bases, with 8 bases between them. In germline, CDR1 is SNHLY, CDR2 FYNNEI. This CDR3 comprises 11 residues. In DNA, the CDR3 is TGTGCCAGCTTTAGCGGCTACGAGCAGTACTTC. Encoded protein: CASFSGYEQYF. Variable domain in full (rest from reference TRBV2 and TRBJ2-7): EPEVTQTPSHQVTQMGQEVILRCVPISNHLYFYWYRQILGQKVEFLVSFYNNEISEKSEIFDDQFSVERPDGSNFTLKIRSTKLEDSAMYFCASFSGYEQYFGPGTRLTVT.

This clone was seen repeatedly, ten times or more. The chain employs TRBV5-6 and TRBJ1-4; D unclear. Germline CDR1 SGHDT, CDR2 YYEEEE. V lost 1 base and J lost 6, with 13 bases in between. CDR3 length: 15 amino acids. The CDR3 DNA sequence: TGTGCCAGCAGCTTGCGGCCTCCCGGTGATGAAAAACTGTTTTTT. Its translation: CASSLRPPGDEKLFF.

This clone was seen many times. Compared with germline, one end of the junction differs, possibly owing to a read error. V is TRBV7-7 and J is TRBJ2-5; D possibly matches TRBD1 or TRBD2 (5 bases each). This CDR3 comprises 13 residues. The germline CDR1 and CDR2 sequences are SSHAT and FNYEAQ (reference sequence). The CDR3 region is CASSVNWDGTQYF. The CDR3 coding sequence is TGTGCTAGCAGCGTGAATTGGGACGGGACCCAGTACTTC.